This T cell receptor beta chain was captured by sequencing in a study of cytomegalovirus exposure and HLA in healthy donors. With respect to this clone: What it recognizes is unknown.

The length of the CDR3 is 12 residues. Study findings and constraints: Per a prior analysis, the majority of TCR beta V segments were productive roughly 90% or roughly 30% of the time. Compared with the roughly 700-donor mean, an Asian-associated ancestry cluster reportedly had fewer N-insertions, according to a later analysis. A missense DCLRE1C variant was associated with V- and J-gene trimming of TCR beta chains in a later analysis, and an independent cohort replicated the association. CMV serostatus was the sole immune exposure information available.

The primer mix had 60 Vbeta and 13 Jbeta primers. Produced via immunoSEQ multiplex PCR; TCRdb's table is partial and in-frame only. The sample includes 110,000 or so clones, roughly two thirds of them seen just once. The sequenced material came from PBMCs. The V gene is TRBV21-1, the J gene TRBJ2-7; TRBD2 is the table's D call, not checked against the DNA. TRBV21-1 is deemed a pseudogene. This clonotype originated in a man younger than 30 in good health and CMV-seropositive. The CDR3 loop is CASSRTNYEQYF. The CDR3 DNA reads as TGTGCCAGCAGCAGGACTAATTACGAGCAGTACTTC.